A single sample gave rise to the 24 T cell receptor beta chains below, sequenced in a study of CD8 T cells in ankylosing spondylitis. A single record per CDR3 protein comes from TCRdb applying MiXCR to the 5' RACE reads. Found here are about 250,000 distinct CDR3 sequences, roughly 8% of them singletons; the top ten hold around 4.4%. The sample taken for sequencing was blood, either unsorted or a sorted T cell fraction (not recorded which). The source of these receptors is a female donor with ankylosing spondylitis or in good health (not recorded which).

This clonotype was observed many times. The chain employs TRBV6-2 or TRBV6-3 and TRBJ2-3, with D possibly being TRBD2 (6 bases). V was pared by 5 bases and J by 1 base, with 16 bases between. CDR1 MNHEY and CDR2 SVGEGT come from the germline V gene. This CDR3 is built from 16 residues. CDR3 region: CASSTDWRGGTDTQYF. Written as DNA, the CDR3 is TGTGCCAGCAGTACGGATTGGAGGGGTGGCACAGATACGCAGTATTTT.

As for this clonotype: A read error may produce the germline difference seen at one junction end. The CDR3 sequence is CASSLKTEAFF. As DNA, the CDR3 is TGTGCCAGCAGCTTGAAAACTGAAGCTTTCTTT. The gene calls are TRBV7-9 and TRBJ1-1, with D hard to call. The CDR3 contains 11 residues. Germline V gene sequence: CDR1 SEHNR, CDR2 FQNEAQ (reference sequence).

This clonotype was counted many times. V is TRBV7-6 and J is TRBJ2-7; 12 nucleotides line up with TRBD2. The CDR3 has 14 amino acids. Germline V gene lookup returns CDR1 SGHVS and CDR2 FNYEAQ. With 1 base clipped from V and 7 bases from J, the junction kept 2 bases outside the gene matches. CDR3: CASSLGTSGKEQYF. The CDR3 DNA is TGTGCCAGCAGCTTAGGGACTAGCGGGAAAGAGCAGTACTTC.

At least ten counts were recorded for this clonotype. The chain recombines TRBV4-3 with TRBJ2-1; 15 bases match TRBD2. The V gene's germline CDR1 is LGHNA and CDR2 YSLEER. This CDR3 spans 17 amino acids. Trimming took 4 bases from V and 6 from J; bases not matched to a gene: 7. The CDR3 here is CASSRRTSGREPNEQFF. DNA of the CDR3: TGCGCCAGCAGCCGTCGGACTAGCGGGAGGGAACCCAATGAGCAGTTCTTC.

This clonotype was detected ten times or more. The rearrangement uses TRBV12-3 or TRBV12-4 and TRBJ2-2, with D unclear. The CDR3 runs 13 residues. The V end was cut by 6 bases, the J end by 5 bases, with 10 bases between. CDR3 region: CASSRSSTGELFF. The CDR3 DNA reads TGTGCCAGCAGCCGTAGTTCTACCGGGGAGCTGTTTTTT.

Comment on this clonotype: A much more abundant neighbour one base away suggests this may be a read error. V is TRBV11-2 and J is TRBJ2-2, with D perhaps TRBD1 or TRBD2 (5 bases each). Germline V gene sequence: CDR1 SGHAT, CDR2 FQNNGV. This CDR3 spans 12 amino acids. CDR3 DNA: TGTGCCAGCCCCGAGAACACCGGGGCGCTGTTTTTT. This codes for CASPENTGALFF.

This clonotype was counted between two and nine times. One junction end disagrees with the germline gene, perhaps due to a read error. The chain has TRBV7-2 and TRBJ2-1; D is unclear. The CDR3 runs to 14 residues. Germline CDR1 is SGHTA and CDR2 is FQGNSA. The CDR3 DNA reads as TGTGCCAGCAGCTTAGAGAGCATAATAGGTGTAGAGGTCTTC. Protein product: CASSLESIIGVEVF.

In this sample, this clonotype turned up many times. This CDR3 is CSALVEDVQPQHF. As DNA, the CDR3 is TGCAGTGCTCTCGTGGAAGATGTCCAGCCCCAGCATTTT. J is TRBJ1-5 and V is TRBV20-1; D unresolved. V was cut by 5 bases and J by 7 bases, with 15 bases left in between. CDR1 DFQATT and CDR2 SNEGSKA come from the germline V gene (reference sequence). This CDR3 has 13 residues.

The rearrangement joins TRBV3-1 to TRBJ2-7, with D perhaps matching TRBD2 (5 bases). Germline-derived CDR1 and CDR2 are LGHDT and YNNKEL (reference sequence). The CDR3 spans 16 residues. V shed 1 base and J shed 0 bases, with 13 bases lying between them. The CDR3 region has the DNA TGTGCCAGCAGCCAAGGAGGGCGGTTGTACTCCTACGAGCAGTACTTC. It codes for CASSQGGRLYSYEQYF.

The rearrangement links TRBV7-2 to TRBJ1-2; maybe TRBD1 (6 bases). This CDR3 comprises 14 residues. The V gene lost 5 bases and the J gene lost 6 bases, with 16 bases spanning the gap. Germline lookup yields CDR1 SGHTA and CDR2 FQGNSA. CDR3 loop: CASSLGRGADGYTF. In DNA, the CDR3 is TGTGCCAGCAGCCTCGGGAGGGGGGCGGATGGCTACACCTTC. Full variable domain (missing parts from reference TRBV7-2 and TRBJ1-2): GAGVSQSPSNKVTEKGKDVELRCDPISGHTALYWYRQSLGQGLEFLIYFQGNSAPDKSGLPSDRFSAERTGGSVSTLTIQRTQQEDSAVYLCASSLGRGADGYTFGSGTRLTVV.

This clonotype was seen repeatedly, ten times or more. The gene calls are TRBV28 and TRBJ2-1; a possible D gene is TRBD1 (5 bases). CDR1 and CDR2 from the germline V gene are MDHEN and SYDVKM. This CDR3 is 13 amino acids long. Trimming took off 10 bases at V and 7 bases at J, with 17 bases between the two ends. This chain's CDR3 is CATKTANKNEQFF. As DNA, the CDR3 is TGTGCCACCAAGACAGCAAATAAAAATGAGCAGTTCTTC.

This clonotype occurred many times. DNA for the CDR3: TGTGCCAGCTCTGGTCCGGGACAGGGGGCCGCCGGGGAGCTGTTTTTT. Its translation is CASSGPGQGAAGELFF. V and J are TRBV11-2 and TRBJ2-2; 12 nucleotides match TRBD1. V was clipped by 8 bases and J by 6 bases; unmatched bases: 10. CDR1 and CDR2 from the germline V gene are SGHAT and FQNNGV. This CDR3 is built from 16 residues.

The table lists this clonotype with many counts. The chain links TRBV2 to TRBJ2-2; TRBD2 matches at 10 bases. From germline, CDR1 is SNHLY and CDR2 FYNNEI. The junction had 3 bases not matched to a gene; V was cut back by 3 bases and J by 5 bases. The CDR3 is made up of 15 amino acids. Written as DNA, the CDR3 is TGTGCCAGCAGTGATAGCGGGAGGCCTACCGGGGAGCTGTTTTTT. It translates to CASSDSGRPTGELFF.

In this sample, this clonotype turned up a few times. At one end, the junction sequence differs from germline, possibly due to a read error. The chain combines TRBV7-7 with TRBJ2-5, with a weak D call TRBD2 (5 bases). This CDR3 comprises 15 residues. Germline CDR1 and CDR2: SSHAT and FNYEAQ (reference sequence). The CDR3 DNA reads as TGTGCTAGCAGCTTAGTGACTTCGGGGCAAGAGACCCAGTACTTC. This sequence encodes CASSLVTSGQETQYF.

In this sample, this clonotype turned up many times. V and J are TRBV29-1 and TRBJ2-1, with 13 bases matching TRBD2. The CDR3 sequence is 13 residues long. The junction had 4 bases not matched to a gene; V was cut back by 6 bases and J by 8 bases. Germline-derived CDR1 and CDR2 are SQVTM and ANQGSEA. The CDR3 region has the DNA TGCAGCGTAGGGACTAGCGGGACGGATGAGCAGTTCTTC. As protein: CSVGTSGTDEQFF.

This clonotype has at least ten counts. The chain recombines TRBV5-6 with TRBJ1-1; D may be TRBD1 (5 bases). The germline V and J ends were trimmed by 1 base and 3 bases, with 22 bases remaining between them. The CDR3 runs to 18 residues. CDR1 is SGHDT, CDR2 YYEEEE, per germline. The CDR3 is CASSLSRWVPRGDTEAFF. Here the CDR3 DNA reads TGTGCCAGCAGCTTGAGTAGGTGGGTCCCGCGGGGGGACACTGAAGCTTTCTTT.

This clonotype has a single count. At one end the junction does not follow the germline gene, possibly because of a read error. V usage is TRBV28 and J usage is TRBJ2-7; the match to TRBD1 covers 8 bases. Germline loops: CDR1 MDHEN, CDR2 SYDVKM. CDR3 length: 15 residues. The CDR3: CAGSASGTGSYEQYF. CDR3 coding DNA: TGTGCCGGCAGTGCCTCCGGGACAGGTTCCTACGAGCAGTACTTC.

This clonotype was recorded at least ten times. V and J are TRBV29-1 and TRBJ1-5; perhaps TRBD1 as D (5 bases). The ends were cut back, 3 bases at V and 6 bases at J, with 15 bases in the middle. The germline V gene encodes CDR1 SQVTM and CDR2 ANQGSEA. The CDR3 covers 14 residues. CDR3 DNA: TGCAGCGTTGAGGCCGGGGGAGTTGGTCAGCCCCAGCATTTT. It is translated as CSVEAGGVGQPQHF.

This clonotype has a count of ten or more. V usage is TRBV12-3 or TRBV12-4 and J usage is TRBJ1-1; D possibly corresponds to TRBD1 (6 bases). CDR3 length equals 14 residues. The V end was cut by 3 bases, the J end by 1 base, with 9 bases between. CDR3 sequence reads: CASSFGGPNTEAFF. CDR3 sequence (DNA): TGTGCCAGCAGTTTCGGGGGCCCGAACACTGAAGCTTTCTTT.

The table lists this clonotype with many counts. The chain recombines TRBV11-2 with TRBJ2-7, with D possibly matching TRBD1 (5 bases). The germline V gene encodes CDR1 SGHAT and CDR2 FQNNGV. The CDR3 runs 13 residues. V dropped 5 bases and J dropped 3 bases, with 11 bases sitting between them. CDR3 loop: CASSLDTLYEQYF. Here the CDR3 DNA reads TGTGCCAGCAGCCTGGACACTCTCTACGAGCAGTACTTC.

At least ten counts were recorded for this clonotype. The gene calls are TRBV5-1 and TRBJ1-2; possible D gene TRBD1, 5 bases. The CDR3 spans 13 residues. The germline V gene encodes CDR1 SGHRS and CDR2 YFSETQ. V lost 4 bases, J lost 4 bases, and 11 bases lay in between. DNA of the CDR3: TGCGCCAGCAGCCCGGACCAGGGCTATGGCTACACCTTC. Its protein product is CASSPDQGYGYTF.

Note on this clonotype: A much more abundant neighbour one base away suggests this may be a read error. The chain combines TRBV5-6 with TRBJ1-1; D not certain. This CDR3 has 14 amino acids. Germline assignment: CDR1 SGHDT and CDR2 YYEEEE. The V gene lost 1 base and the J gene lost 0 bases, with 7 bases spanning the gap. The CDR3 DNA is TGTGCCAGCAGCTTGAGCCTCTTGAACACTGAAGCTTTCTTT. This encodes CASSLSLLNTEAFF.

This clonotype was picked up many times. The J gene is TRBJ2-1, the V gene TRBV12-3 or TRBV12-4; 8 bases align to TRBD2. The trim removed 1 base at V and 9 bases at J, leaving 17 bases unmatched. CDR3 length equals 18 residues. The CDR3 sequence: CASSLVAGGYGGPREQFF. The DNA for the CDR3 is TGTGCCAGCAGTTTAGTTGCGGGGGGCTATGGGGGTCCCCGTGAGCAGTTCTTC.

Ten or more counts support this clonotype. The V and J genes are TRBV7-2 and TRBJ2-7, with unresolved D. Germline loops: CDR1 SGHTA, CDR2 FQGNSA. CDR3 length: 15 amino acids. Trimming left V 1 base short and J 3 bases short, with 13 bases between. The CDR3 region is CASSLDLTDGYEQYF. CDR3 bases: TGTGCCAGCAGCTTAGACCTGACCGACGGCTACGAGCAGTACTTC. Using reference TRBV7-2 and TRBJ2-7 for the parts outside the CDR3, the full variable domain is GAGVSQSPSNKVTEKGKDVELRCDPISGHTALYWYRQSLGQGLEFLIYFQGNSAPDKSGLPSDRFSAERTGGSVSTLTIQRTQQEDSAVYLCASSLDLTDGYEQYFGPGTRLTVT.